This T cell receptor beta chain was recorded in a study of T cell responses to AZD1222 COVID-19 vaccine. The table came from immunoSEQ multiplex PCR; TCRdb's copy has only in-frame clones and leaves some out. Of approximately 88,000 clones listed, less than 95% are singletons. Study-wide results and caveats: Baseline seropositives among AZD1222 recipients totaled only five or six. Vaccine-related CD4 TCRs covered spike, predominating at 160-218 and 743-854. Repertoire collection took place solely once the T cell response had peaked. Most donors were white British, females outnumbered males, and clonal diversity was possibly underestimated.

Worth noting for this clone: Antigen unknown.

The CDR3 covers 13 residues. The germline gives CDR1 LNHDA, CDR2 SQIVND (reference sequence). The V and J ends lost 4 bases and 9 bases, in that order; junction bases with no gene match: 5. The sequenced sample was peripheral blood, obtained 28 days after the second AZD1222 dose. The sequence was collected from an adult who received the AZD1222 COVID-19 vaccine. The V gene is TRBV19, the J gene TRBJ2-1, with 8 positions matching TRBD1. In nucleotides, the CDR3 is TGTGCCAGTAGTACCCAGGGGGCGGGTGAGCAGTTCTTC. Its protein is CASSTQGAGEQFF.